The 7 T cell receptor beta chains listed next were all sequenced from one sample in a study of T cells in Graves' hyperthyroidism and ophthalmopathy. Amplified TCR beta CDR3 regions came from RNA transcripts. HTBI primers were the set used in a first-round RT-PCR of the TCR CDR3. TCRdb reanalysed the multiplex PCR reads using MiXCR and keeps one entry per CDR3 protein. Of hundreds of thousands of distinct CDR3 sequences listed, roughly 15% are singletons. Sequenced: blood. All receptors derive from a man aged 18-30 years with Graves' ophthalmopathy.

The chain carries TRBV29-1 and TRBJ1-2; TRBD1 matches at 11 bases. CDR1 and CDR2 from the germline V gene are SQVTM and ANQGSEA. The CDR3 contains 16 residues. V trimming: 6 bases; J trimming: 7 bases; junction bases outside the gene matches: 16. CDR3 nucleotides: TGCAGCGTGGCCCTGGACAGGGGGCCTTTATTGGGTGGCTACACCTTC. It encodes CSVALDRGPLLGGYTF.

This clonotype was counted at least ten times. The rearrangement uses TRBV28 and TRBJ2-3, with 14 bases aligning to TRBD2. V shed 6 bases and J 4 bases; nucleotides not matched to a gene: 6. The germline CDR1 and CDR2 sequences are MDHEN and SYDVKM. The CDR3 extends over 16 amino acids. Written as DNA, the CDR3 is TGTGCCAGCAGGGGGGGGACTAGCGGGAGATCAGATACGCAGTATTTT. The encoded protein is CASRGGTSGRSDTQYF.

This clonotype was seen only a few times. The gene calls are TRBV6-4 and TRBJ1-2; no clear D gene. Deletions cut 6 bases from V and 2 bases from J, with 10 bases between. Germline-derived CDR1 and CDR2 are MRHNA and SNTAGT. The CDR3 covers 13 residues. CDR3 bases: TGTGCCAGCAGCCCCAGCTGGAACTATGGCTACACCTTC. Its protein is CASSPSWNYGYTF.

This clonotype has only a few counts. V is TRBV9 and J is TRBJ2-3, with a tentative D call TRBD2 (7 bases). Germline V gene sequence: CDR1 SGDLS, CDR2 YYNGEE. This CDR3 is 15 amino acids long. Trimming took 3 bases from V and 0 from J, leaving 11 bases between them. CDR3 amino acids: CASSAGGHSTDTQYF. The CDR3 DNA is TGTGCCAGCAGCGCCGGGGGGCACAGCACAGATACGCAGTATTTT.

There are many counts of this clonotype. CDR3 bases: TGTGCCATCAGTGAGTCAGGTGACTGGAATCAGCCCCAGCATTTT. Translation gives CAISESGDWNQPQHF. This chain uses TRBV10-3 with TRBJ1-5; D remains unclear. Trimming shortened V by 0 bases and J by 4 bases, and 10 bases separated the two germline ends. CDR1 is ENHRY and CDR2 is SYGVKD in the germline V gene. The CDR3 has 15 amino acids.

This clonotype has just a few counts. A read error may produce the germline difference seen at one junction end. Here the CDR3 DNA reads TGTGCTAGCAGCTTAGGGGGACTAGCATACCAAGAGACCCAGTACTTC. Its protein product is CASSLGGLAYQETQYF. The chain joins TRBV7-7 to TRBJ2-5; TRBD2 matches 9 bases. Germline CDR1 and CDR2: SSHAT and FNYEAQ (reference sequence). The CDR3 totals 16 residues. Full variable domain (rest looked up from reference TRBV7-7 and TRBJ2-5): GAGVSQSPRYKVTKRGQDVTLRCDPISSHATLYWYQQALGQGPEFLTYFNYEAQPDKSGLPSDRFSAERPEGSISTLTIQRTEQRDSAMYRCASSLGGLAYQETQYFGPGTRLLVL.

This clonotype was seen a single time. This chain joins TRBV7-9 and TRBJ1-1, with 9 bases fitting TRBD1. Per the germline V gene, CDR1 is SEHNR and CDR2 is FQNEAQ (reference sequence). The CDR3 loop spans 15 amino acids. Trimming cost V 5 bases and J 8 bases; bases outside gene matches: 12. CDR3 DNA sequence: TGTGCCAGCAGCGGTACCGGGACAGGGATCGGAGAAGCTTTCTTT. It translates to CASSGTGTGIGEAFF.